The subject of this entry is one TCR beta chain. The antigen remains undetermined. Unmatched junction bases numbered 9, after V lost 2 bases and J lost 6 bases. Germline CDR1 MGHDK, CDR2 SYGVNS. This CDR3 region has 15 residues. PCR used 60 Vbeta primers and 13 Jbeta primers. Assay used: immunoSEQ multiplex PCR; TCRdb lists only in-frame clones, some missing. Its table records some 39,000 clones. Donors consisted of healthy bone marrow donors. The sample originates from a study of cytomegalovirus exposure and HLA in healthy donors. General study results and limits: What was likely a sequencing artifact was a cluster of highly shared sequence variants. A later analysis linked a missense DCLRE1C variant to TCR beta V- and J-gene trimming. Most subjects had HLA-A and HLA-B alleles reportedly predicted accurately by TCR beta sequences.

Sample: PBMCs. The chain employs TRBV25-1 and TRBJ2-7; 8 nucleotides line up with TRBD1. The TCR sequence derives from a woman in her thirties in good health and CMV-seropositive. CDR3 region: CASSEGQGLSSEQYF. CDR3 coding DNA: TGTGCCAGCAGTGAAGGACAGGGTTTATCTTCCGAGCAGTACTTC.